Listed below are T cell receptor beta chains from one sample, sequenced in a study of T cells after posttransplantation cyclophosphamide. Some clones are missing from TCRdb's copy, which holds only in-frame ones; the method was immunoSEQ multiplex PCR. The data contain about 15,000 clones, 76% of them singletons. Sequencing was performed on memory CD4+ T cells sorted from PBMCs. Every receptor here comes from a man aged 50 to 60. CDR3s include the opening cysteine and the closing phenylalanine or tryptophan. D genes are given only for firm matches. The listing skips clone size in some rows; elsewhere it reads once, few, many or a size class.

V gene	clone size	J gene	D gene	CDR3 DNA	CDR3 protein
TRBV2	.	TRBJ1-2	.	TGTGCCAGCAGAGGCGAGGAATCGGGTGGCTACACCTTC	CASRGEESGGYTF
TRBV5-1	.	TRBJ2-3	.	TGCGCCAGCAGCCTTGTCGGTATCTCAGATACGCAGTATTTT	CASSLVGISDTQYF
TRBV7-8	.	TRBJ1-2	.	TGTGCCAGCAGCGTGGACTTCATCACCGGCTACACCTTC	CASSVDFITGYTF
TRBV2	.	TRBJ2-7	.	TGTGCCAGCAGGTCCGCGGGCCGGGGGTCCCACTTC	CASRSAGRGSHF
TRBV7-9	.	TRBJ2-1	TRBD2	TGTGCCAGCAGCTGGAGCGGGGCCACTCGCAATGAGCAGTTCTTC	CASSWSGATRNEQFF
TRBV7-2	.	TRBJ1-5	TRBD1	TGTGCCAGCAGCCGGGGACAGAACTATCAGCCCCAGCATTTT	CASSRGQNYQPQHF
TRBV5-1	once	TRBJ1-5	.	TGCGCCAGCAGCGTACAGGAGGGACAGCCCCAGCATTTT	CASSVQEGQPQHF
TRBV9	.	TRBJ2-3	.	TGTGCCAGCAGCGTAGTCCCAGGCACAGATACGCAGTATTTT	CASSVVPGTDTQYF
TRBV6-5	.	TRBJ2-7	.	TGTGCCAGCAGTCGGGTTAAATCCTACGAGCAGTACTTC	CASSRVKSYEQYF
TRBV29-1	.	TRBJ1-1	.	TGCAGCGTTAAACAGGGAATGAACACTGAAGCTTTCTTT	CSVKQGMNTEAFF
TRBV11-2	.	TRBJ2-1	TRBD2	TGTGCCAGCAGCCTTTATTCCAGGACTAGCTACAATGAGCAGTTCTTC	CASSLYSRTSYNEQFF
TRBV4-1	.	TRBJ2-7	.	TGCGCCAGCAGCCAAGGATCAACGACAGCCTACGAGCAGTACTTC	CASSQGSTTAYEQYF
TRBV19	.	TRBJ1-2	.	TGTGCCAGTAGCACGACAGTCAACTATGGCTACACCTTC	CASSTTVNYGYTF
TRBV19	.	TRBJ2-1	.	TGTGCCAGTAGTAAAAGTCACAGAAATGAGCAGTTCTTC	CASSKSHRNEQFF
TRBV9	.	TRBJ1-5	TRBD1	TGTGCCAGCAGCGCCGACAGGGGGTTTGAGCCCCAGCATTTT	CASSADRGFEPQHF
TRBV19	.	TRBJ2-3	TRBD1	TGTGCCAGTAGTATCTCTCAGGGACAGGGCAGCACAGATACGCAGTATTTT	CASSISQGQGSTDTQYF
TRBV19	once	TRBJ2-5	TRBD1	TGTGCCAGTAGTAAAGGACAGGTCTTAGGGGAAGAGACCCAGTACTTC	CASSKGQVLGEETQYF
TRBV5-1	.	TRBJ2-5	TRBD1	TGCGCCAGCAGCAGGGGACAGGTTGGGGAAGAGACCCAGTACTTC	CASSRGQVGEETQYF
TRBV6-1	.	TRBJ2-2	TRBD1	TGTGCCAGCAGTGAAATGGGACAGGGGTATGGGGAGCTGTTTTTT	CASSEMGQGYGELFF
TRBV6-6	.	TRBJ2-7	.	TGTGCCAGCAGTGCCACCGGGTCCGAGCAGTACTTC	CASSATGSEQYF
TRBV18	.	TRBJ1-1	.	TGTGCCAGCTCACCAACGCCCGATACAGGGCGAGCTTTCTTT	CASSPTPDTGRAFF
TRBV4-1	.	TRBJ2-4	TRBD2	TGCGCCAGCAGCCACCACGGGACTAGAGCCAAAAACATTCAGTACTTC	CASSHHGTRAKNIQYF
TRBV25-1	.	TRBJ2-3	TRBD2	TGTGCCAGCGTAGCGGGGGGCTACACAGATACGCAGTATTTT	CASVAGGYTDTQYF
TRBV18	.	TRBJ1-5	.	TGTGCCAGCTCACCAGCAGGGTTACAGCCCCAGCATTTT	CASSPAGLQPQHF
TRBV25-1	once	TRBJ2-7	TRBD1	TGTGCCAGCAGTGACACCGGGACAGGGGGCTTCAAGCAGTACTTC	CASSDTGTGGFKQYF
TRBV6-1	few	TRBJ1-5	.	TGTGCCAGCAGTGAAGCTAATTTGGGAGGGAATCAGCCCCAGCATTTT	CASSEANLGGNQPQHF
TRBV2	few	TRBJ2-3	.	TGTGCCAGCAGTGAAGGCTCCGCGGGCACAGATACGCAGTATTTT	CASSEGSAGTDTQYF
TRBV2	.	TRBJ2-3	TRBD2	TGTGCCAGCAGTGAATCGGGGGGTGTCACAGATACGCAGTATTTT	CASSESGGVTDTQYF
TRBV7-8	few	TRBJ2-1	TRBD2	TGTGCCAGCAGCTCCTGGACTAGCGGGGAGGATGAGCAGTTCTTC	CASSSWTSGEDEQFF
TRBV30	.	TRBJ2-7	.	TGTGCCTGGATTCCTGGAGGAATCAAATACGAGCAGTACTTC	CAWIPGGIKYEQYF
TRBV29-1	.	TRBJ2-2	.	TGCAGCGTTGACCGGGGAGGCACCGGGGAGCTGTTTTTT	CSVDRGGTGELFF
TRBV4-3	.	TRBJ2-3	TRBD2	TGCGCCAGCAGCCAAGAAGTTCTAGCGGGGGCGGGGTTGGGGCAGTATTTT	CASSQEVLAGAGLGQYF
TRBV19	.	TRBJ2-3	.	TGTGCCAGTAGGGAGGCTAGCCCGGATACGCAGTATTTT	CASREASPDTQYF
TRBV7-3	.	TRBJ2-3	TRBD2	TGTGCCAGCAGCTACGGTGGCGGGAGGGCAGATACGCAGTATTTT	CASSYGGGRADTQYF
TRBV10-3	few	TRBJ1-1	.	TGTGCCATCAGGGCTGAGGCTGAAGCTTTCTTT	CAIRAEAEAFF
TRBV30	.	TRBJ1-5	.	TGTGCCTGGAGTGTGGGACTGGGGCAGCCCCAGCATTTT	CAWSVGLGQPQHF
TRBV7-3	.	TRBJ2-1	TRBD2	TGTGCCAGCAGCCGGAGCGGGGGGTCCTACAATGAGCAGTTCTTC	CASSRSGGSYNEQFF
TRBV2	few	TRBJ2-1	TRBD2	TGTGCCAGCAGTCCCATTACTAGCGGGGGCCAGCAGTTCTTC	CASSPITSGGQQFF
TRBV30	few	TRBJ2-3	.	TGTGCCTGGAGTGGCTACACAGATACGCAGTATTTT	CAWSGYTDTQYF
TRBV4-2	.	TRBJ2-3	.	TGTGCCAGCAGCCAAGGCGGGGACACAGATACGCAGTATTTT	CASSQGGDTDTQYF
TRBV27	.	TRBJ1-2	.	TGTGCCAGCAGAAGTACAGGGAAAATCTATGGCTACACCTTC	CASRSTGKIYGYTF
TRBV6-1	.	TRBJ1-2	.	TGTGCCAGCAGCCTGACAGGCGGCGGCTACACCTTC	CASSLTGGGYTF
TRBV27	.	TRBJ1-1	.	TGTGCCAGCAGTTTCTTAGACAGCAACACTGAAGCTTTCTTT	CASSFLDSNTEAFF
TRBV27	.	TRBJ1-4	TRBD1	TGTGCCAGCAGTTCTCTTGGGTGGGGACAGGGAAGGTTCGTGGTTGAAAAACTGTTTTTT	CASSSLGWGQGRFVVEKLFF